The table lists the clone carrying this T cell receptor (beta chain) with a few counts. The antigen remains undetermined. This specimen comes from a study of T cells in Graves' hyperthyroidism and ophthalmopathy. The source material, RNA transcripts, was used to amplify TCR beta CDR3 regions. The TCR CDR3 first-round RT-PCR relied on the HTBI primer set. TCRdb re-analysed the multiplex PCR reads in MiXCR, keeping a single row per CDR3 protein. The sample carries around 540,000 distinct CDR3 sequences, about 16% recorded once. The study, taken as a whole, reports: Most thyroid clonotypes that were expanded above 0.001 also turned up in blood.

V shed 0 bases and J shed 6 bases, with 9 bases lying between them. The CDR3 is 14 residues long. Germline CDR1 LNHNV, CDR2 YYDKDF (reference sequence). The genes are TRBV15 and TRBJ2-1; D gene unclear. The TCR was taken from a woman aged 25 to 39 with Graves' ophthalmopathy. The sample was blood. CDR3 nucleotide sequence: TGTGCCACCAGCAGAGATTCAGGCTCCAATGAGCAGTTCTTC. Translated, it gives CATSRDSGSNEQFF.